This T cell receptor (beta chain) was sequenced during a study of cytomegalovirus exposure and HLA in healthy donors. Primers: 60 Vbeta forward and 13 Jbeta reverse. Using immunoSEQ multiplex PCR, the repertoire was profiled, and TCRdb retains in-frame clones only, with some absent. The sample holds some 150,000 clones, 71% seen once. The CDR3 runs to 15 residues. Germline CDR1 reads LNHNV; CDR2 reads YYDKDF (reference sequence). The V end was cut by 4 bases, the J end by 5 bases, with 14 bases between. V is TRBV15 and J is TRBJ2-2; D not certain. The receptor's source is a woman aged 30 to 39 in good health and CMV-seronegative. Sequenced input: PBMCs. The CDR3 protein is CATSKSAEYTGELFF. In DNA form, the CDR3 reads TGTGCCACCAGCAAGAGCGCCGAATATACCGGGGAGCTGTTTTTT.